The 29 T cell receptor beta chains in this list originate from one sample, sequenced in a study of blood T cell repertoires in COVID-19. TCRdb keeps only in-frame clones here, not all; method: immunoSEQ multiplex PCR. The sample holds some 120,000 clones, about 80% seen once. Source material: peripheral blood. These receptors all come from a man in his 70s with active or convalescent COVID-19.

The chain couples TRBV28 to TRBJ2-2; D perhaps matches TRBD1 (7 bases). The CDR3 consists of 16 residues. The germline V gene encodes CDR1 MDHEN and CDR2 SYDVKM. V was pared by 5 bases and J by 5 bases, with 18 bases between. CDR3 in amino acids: CASSGGTTGRTGELFF. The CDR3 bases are TGTGCCAGCAGTGGAGGAACGACAGGGAGGACCGGGGAGCTGTTTTTT. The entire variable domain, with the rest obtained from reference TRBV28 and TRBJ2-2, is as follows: DVKVTQSSRYLVKRTGEKVFLECVQDMDHENMFWYRQDPGLGLRLIYFSYDVKMKEKGDIPEGYSVSREKKERFSLILESASTNQTSMYLCASSGGTTGRTGELFFGEGSRLTVL.

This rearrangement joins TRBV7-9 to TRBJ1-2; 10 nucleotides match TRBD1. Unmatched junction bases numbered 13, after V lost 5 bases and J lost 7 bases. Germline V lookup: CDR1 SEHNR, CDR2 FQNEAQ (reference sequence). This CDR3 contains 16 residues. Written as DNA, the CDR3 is TGTGCCAGCAGCCTCGTCGCGGACAGGGGGTTGCGTGGCTACACCTTC. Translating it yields CASSLVADRGLRGYTF.

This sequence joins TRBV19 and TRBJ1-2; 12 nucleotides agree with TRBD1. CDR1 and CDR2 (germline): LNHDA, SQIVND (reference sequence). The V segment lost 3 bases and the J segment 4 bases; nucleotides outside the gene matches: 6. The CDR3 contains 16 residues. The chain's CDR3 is CASSIRDRGRGYGYTF. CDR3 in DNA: TGTGCCAGTAGTATCCGGGACAGGGGGCGCGGCTATGGCTACACCTTC.

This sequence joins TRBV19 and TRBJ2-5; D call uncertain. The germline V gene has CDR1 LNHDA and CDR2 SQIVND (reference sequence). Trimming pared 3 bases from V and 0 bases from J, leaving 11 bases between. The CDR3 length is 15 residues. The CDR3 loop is CASSISFQYQETQYF. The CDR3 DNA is TGTGCCAGTAGTATCTCTTTCCAGTACCAAGAGACCCAGTACTTC.

Here the CDR3 DNA reads TGTGCCAGCAGCCCGCAAACTAGCATCCAAGAGACCCAGTACTTC. As protein: CASSPQTSIQETQYF. This sequence joins TRBV7-6 and TRBJ2-5, with a tentative D call TRBD2 (6 bases). The CDR3 runs 15 residues. Germline assignment: CDR1 SGHVS and CDR2 FNYEAQ. The ends were cut back, 5 bases at V and 1 base at J, with 14 bases in the middle.

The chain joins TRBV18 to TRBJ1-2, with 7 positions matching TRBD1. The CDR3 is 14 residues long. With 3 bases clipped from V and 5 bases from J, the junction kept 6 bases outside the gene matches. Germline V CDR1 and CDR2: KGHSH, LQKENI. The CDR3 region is CASSPISTGYGYTF. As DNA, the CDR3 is TGTGCCAGCTCACCCATTTCGACAGGGTATGGCTACACCTTC.

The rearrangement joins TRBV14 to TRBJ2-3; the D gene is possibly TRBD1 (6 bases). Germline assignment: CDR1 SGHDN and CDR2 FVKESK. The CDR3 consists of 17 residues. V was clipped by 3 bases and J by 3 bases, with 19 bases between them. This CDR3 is CASSHLQGQGTTDTQYF. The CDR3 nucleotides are TGTGCCAGCAGCCACCTCCAGGGCCAGGGGACGACAGATACGCAGTATTTT.

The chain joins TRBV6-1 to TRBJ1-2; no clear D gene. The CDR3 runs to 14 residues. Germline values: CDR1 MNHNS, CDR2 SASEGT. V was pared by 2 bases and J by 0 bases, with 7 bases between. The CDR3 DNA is TGTGCCAGCAGTGAACCAGTGCCTAACTATGGCTACACCTTC. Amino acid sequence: CASSEPVPNYGYTF.

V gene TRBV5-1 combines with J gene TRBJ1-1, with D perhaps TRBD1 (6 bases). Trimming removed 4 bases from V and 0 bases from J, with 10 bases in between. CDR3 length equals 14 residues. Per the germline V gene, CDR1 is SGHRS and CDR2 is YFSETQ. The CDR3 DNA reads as TGCGCCAGCAGCACGGGACATCTGAACACTGAAGCTTTCTTT. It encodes CASSTGHLNTEAFF.

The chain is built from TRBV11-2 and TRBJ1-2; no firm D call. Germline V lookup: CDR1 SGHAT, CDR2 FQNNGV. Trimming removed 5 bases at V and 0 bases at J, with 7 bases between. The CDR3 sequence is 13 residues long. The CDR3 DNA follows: TGTGCCAGCAGCCTCGACACTAACTATGGCTACACCTTC. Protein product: CASSLDTNYGYTF.

The CDR3 bases are TGTGCCAGCACCCCGACAGGACATAATGAAAAACTGTTTTTT. Amino acids: CASTPTGHNEKLFF. The V call is TRBV28, the J call TRBJ1-4, with D possibly matching TRBD1 (6 bases). The CDR3 length is 14 residues. CDR1 is MDHEN and CDR2 is SYDVKM in the germline V gene. Between the trimmed V and J ends, which lost 7 bases and 4 bases, there was a span of 13 bases.

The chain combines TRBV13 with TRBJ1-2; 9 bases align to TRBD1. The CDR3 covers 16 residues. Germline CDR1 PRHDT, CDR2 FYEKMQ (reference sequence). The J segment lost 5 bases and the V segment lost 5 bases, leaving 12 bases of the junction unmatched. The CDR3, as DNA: TGTGCCAGCAGCACCGATCGGGGACAGGGAGGATATGGCTACACCTTC. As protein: CASSTDRGQGGYGYTF. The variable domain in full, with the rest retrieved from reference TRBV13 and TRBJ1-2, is AAGVIQSPRHLIKEKRETATLKCYPIPRHDTVYWYQQGPGQDPQFLISFYEKMQSDKGSIPDRFSAQQFSDYHSELNMSSLELGDSALYFCASSTDRGQGGYGYTFGSGTRLTVV.

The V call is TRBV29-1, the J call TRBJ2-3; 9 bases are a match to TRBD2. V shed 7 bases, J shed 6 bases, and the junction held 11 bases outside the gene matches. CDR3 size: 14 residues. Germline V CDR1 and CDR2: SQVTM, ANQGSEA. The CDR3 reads CSGAGTSLADTQYF. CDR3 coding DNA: TGCAGCGGAGCCGGGACTAGCCTGGCGGATACGCAGTATTTT.

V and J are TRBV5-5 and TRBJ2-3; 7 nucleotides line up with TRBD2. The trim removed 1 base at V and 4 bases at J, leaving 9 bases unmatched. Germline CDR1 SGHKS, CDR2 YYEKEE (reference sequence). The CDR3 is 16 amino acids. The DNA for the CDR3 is TGTGCCAGCAGCTTGTCAGGGAGGGCGGTCGCAGATACGCAGTATTTT. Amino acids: CASSLSGRAVADTQYF. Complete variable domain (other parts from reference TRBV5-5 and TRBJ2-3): DAGVTQSPTHLIKTRGQQVTLRCSPISGHKSVSWYQQVLGQGPQFIFQYYEKEERGRGNFPDRFSARQFPNYSSELNVNALLLGDSALYLCASSLSGRAVADTQYFGPGTRLTVL.

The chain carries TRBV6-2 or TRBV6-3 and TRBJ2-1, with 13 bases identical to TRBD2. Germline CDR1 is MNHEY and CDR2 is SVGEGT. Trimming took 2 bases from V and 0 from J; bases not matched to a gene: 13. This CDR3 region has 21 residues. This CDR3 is CASSYPRLAGGLQSSYNEQFF. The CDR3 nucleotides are TGTGCCAGCAGTTACCCTAGACTAGCGGGGGGCCTACAATCCTCCTACAATGAGCAGTTCTTC.

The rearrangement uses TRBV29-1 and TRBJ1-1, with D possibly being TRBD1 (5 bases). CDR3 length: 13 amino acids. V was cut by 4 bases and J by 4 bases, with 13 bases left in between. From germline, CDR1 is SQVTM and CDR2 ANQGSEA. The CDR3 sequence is CSVGWLGGTEAFF. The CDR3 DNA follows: TGCAGCGTTGGGTGGTTGGGGGGCACTGAAGCTTTCTTT.

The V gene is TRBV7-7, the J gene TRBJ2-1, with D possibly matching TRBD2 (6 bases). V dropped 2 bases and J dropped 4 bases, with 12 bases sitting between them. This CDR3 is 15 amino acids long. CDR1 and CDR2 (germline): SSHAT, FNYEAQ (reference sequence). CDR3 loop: CASSLSGVPYNEQFF. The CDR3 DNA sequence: TGTGCCAGCAGCTTATCGGGGGTACCATACAATGAGCAGTTCTTC.

CDR3 DNA: TGCGCCAGCAGCTTGACAGTTACAGAGACCCAGTACTTC. Amino acids: CASSLTVTETQYF. The rearrangement links TRBV5-1 to TRBJ2-5; D unclear. V lost 1 base, J lost 4 bases, and 8 bases lay in between. The length of the CDR3 is 13 residues. Germline loops: CDR1 SGHRS, CDR2 YFSETQ.

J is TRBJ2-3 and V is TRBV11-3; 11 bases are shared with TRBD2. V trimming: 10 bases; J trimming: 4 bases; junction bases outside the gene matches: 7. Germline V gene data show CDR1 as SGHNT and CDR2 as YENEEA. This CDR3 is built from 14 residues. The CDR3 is CAIEALAGADTQYF. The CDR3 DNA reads TGTGCCATTGAAGCACTAGCGGGAGCAGATACGCAGTATTTT.

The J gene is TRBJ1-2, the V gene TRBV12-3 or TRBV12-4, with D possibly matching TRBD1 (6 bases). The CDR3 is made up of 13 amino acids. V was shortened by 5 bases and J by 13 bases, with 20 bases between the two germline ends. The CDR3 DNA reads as TGTGCCAGCAGTCCCCCCTCGACAGGTAGTTCCACCTTC. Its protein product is CASSPPSTGSSTF.

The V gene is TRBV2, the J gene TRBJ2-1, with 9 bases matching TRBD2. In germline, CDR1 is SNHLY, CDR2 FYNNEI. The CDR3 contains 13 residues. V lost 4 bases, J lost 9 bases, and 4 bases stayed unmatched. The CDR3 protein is CASSVSSGAEQFF. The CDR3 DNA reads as TGTGCCAGCAGTGTCTCTAGCGGGGCTGAGCAGTTCTTC.

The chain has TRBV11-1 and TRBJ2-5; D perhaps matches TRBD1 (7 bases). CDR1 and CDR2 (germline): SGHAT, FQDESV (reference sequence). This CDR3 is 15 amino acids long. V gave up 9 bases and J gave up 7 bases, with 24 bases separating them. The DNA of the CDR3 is TGTGCCAGTACCCCAGGAGGGGGCCAGGCGGGGACCCAGTACTTC. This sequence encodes CASTPGGGQAGTQYF.

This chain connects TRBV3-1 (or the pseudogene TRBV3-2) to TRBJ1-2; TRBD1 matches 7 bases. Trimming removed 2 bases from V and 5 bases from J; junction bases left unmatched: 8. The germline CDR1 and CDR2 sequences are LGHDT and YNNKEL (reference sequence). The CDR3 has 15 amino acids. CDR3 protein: CASSQPSRGEYGYTF. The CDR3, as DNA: TGTGCCAGCAGCCAACCTTCCAGGGGGGAGTATGGCTACACCTTC.

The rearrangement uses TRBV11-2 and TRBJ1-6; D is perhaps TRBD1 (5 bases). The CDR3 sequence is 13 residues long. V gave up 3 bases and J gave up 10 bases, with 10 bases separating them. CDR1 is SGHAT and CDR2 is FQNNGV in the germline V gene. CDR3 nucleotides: TGTGCCAGCAGCTTGAACACAGGATCACCCCTCCACTTT. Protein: CASSLNTGSPLHF.

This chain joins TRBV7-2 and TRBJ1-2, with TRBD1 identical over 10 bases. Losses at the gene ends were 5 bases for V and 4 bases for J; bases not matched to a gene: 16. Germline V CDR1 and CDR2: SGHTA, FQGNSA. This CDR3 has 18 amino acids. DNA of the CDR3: TGTGCCAGCAGCGCGGGACAGGGGAGACGTGTTCGGGGCTATGGCTACACCTTC. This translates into CASSAGQGRRVRGYGYTF. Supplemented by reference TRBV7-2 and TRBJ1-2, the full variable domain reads GAGVSQSPSNKVTEKGKDVELRCDPISGHTALYWYRQSLGQGLEFLIYFQGNSAPDKSGLPSDRFSAERTGGSVSTLTIQRTQQEDSAVYLCASSAGQGRRVRGYGYTFGSGTRLTVV.

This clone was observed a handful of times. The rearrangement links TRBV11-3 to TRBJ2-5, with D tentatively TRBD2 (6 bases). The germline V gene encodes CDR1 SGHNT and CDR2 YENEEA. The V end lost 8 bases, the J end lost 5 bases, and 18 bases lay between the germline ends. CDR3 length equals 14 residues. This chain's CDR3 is CASADGTATETQYF. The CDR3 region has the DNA TGTGCCAGCGCTGACGGGACTGCCACCGAGACCCAGTACTTC.

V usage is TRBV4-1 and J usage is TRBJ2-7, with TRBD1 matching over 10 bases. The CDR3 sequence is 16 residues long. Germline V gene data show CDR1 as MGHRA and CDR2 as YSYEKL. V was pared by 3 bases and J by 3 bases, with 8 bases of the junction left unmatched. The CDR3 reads CASSHDHDRGHYEQYF. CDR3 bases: TGCGCCAGCAGCCATGACCACGACAGGGGGCACTACGAGCAGTACTTC.

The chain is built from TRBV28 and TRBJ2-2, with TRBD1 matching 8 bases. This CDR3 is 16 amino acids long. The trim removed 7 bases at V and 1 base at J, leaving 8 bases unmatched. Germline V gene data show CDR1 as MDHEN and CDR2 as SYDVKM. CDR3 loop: CASKRQGAVNTGELFF. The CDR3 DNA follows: TGTGCCAGCAAGAGGCAGGGGGCGGTGAACACCGGGGAGCTGTTTTTT.

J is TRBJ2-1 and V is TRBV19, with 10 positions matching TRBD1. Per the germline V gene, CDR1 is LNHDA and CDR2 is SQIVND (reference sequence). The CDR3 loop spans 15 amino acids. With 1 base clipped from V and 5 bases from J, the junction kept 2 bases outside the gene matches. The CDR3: CASSIGTGGHNEQFF. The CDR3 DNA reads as TGTGCCAGTAGTATAGGGACAGGGGGTCACAATGAGCAGTTCTTC.